This T cell receptor beta chain was profiled in a study of identical twins. Study results and caveats: Findings came from cross-sectional statistics, without long-term follow-up of donors.

cDNA molecules carried unique molecular identifiers, and template switching added a universal primer site. TCRdb called the 5' RACE reads again in MiXCR, with one record for every CDR3 protein. The top ten clones hold over 7% of a sample with a few hundred thousand distinct CDR3 sequences, roughly 10% of them seen once. This clonotype occurred a few times. Its antigen remains unknown. The sequencing input was naive T cells sorted from blood. The receptor was isolated from a woman between 45 and 65 years old in good health.

The CDR3: CASSPVDRDPSEQYV. CDR3 nucleotides: TGTGCCAGCTCACCCGTGGACAGGGACCCCTCCGAGCAGTACGTC. This chain joins TRBV18 and TRBJ2-7; 8 nucleotides agree with TRBD1. This CDR3 region has 15 residues. CDR1 and CDR2 from the germline V gene are KGHSH and LQKENI. The V gene end was trimmed by 3 bases and the J gene end by 6 bases; junction bases not matched to a gene: 10.